These 29 T cell receptor beta chains were sequenced from one sample in a study of cytomegalovirus exposure and HLA in healthy donors. Assay used: immunoSEQ multiplex PCR; TCRdb lists only in-frame clones, some missing. The sample carries some 130,000 clones, 88% recorded once. The sequenced sample was PBMCs. The source of these receptors is a man aged 30-40 years in good health and CMV-seronegative.

The CDR3 reads CASSPRGGAVYEQYF. CDR3 bases: TGTGCCAGCAGCCCCCGCGGGGGGGCTGTCTACGAGCAGTACTTC. The J gene is TRBJ2-7, the V gene TRBV4-2; 9 bases map to TRBD2. The CDR3 loop spans 15 amino acids. Trimming took 4 bases from V and 3 from J; bases not matched to a gene: 7. CDR1 and CDR2 (germline): LGHNA, YNFKEQ.

This chain connects TRBV29-1 to TRBJ2-7; TRBD1 matches at 7 bases. J gave up 6 bases and V 0 bases, and 8 bases lay outside the gene matches. The CDR3 contains 14 residues. CDR1 is SQVTM and CDR2 is ANQGSEA in the germline V gene. The CDR3, as DNA: TGCAGCGTTGAAGATCTTGGGACAGAGGCCGAGCAGTACTTC. Amino acids: CSVEDLGTEAEQYF.

The gene calls are TRBV6-5 and TRBJ2-2; TRBD1 might be the D (5 bases). The CDR3 consists of 15 residues. Trimming shortened V by 5 bases and J by 4 bases, and 14 bases separated the two germline ends. CDR1 and CDR2 (germline): MNHEY, SVGAGI. This CDR3 reads CASSPRWGSTGELFF. Here the CDR3 DNA reads TGTGCCAGCAGTCCCCGGTGGGGCTCCACCGGGGAGCTGTTTTTT.

This clone was seen just once. The chain has TRBV6-6 and TRBJ2-1; D is possibly TRBD2 (5 bases). CDR1 and CDR2 (germline): MNHNY, SVGAGI (reference sequence). The CDR3 is 14 residues long. V was clipped by 2 bases and J by 4 bases, with 9 bases between them. This chain's CDR3 is CASSYEGQYNEQFF. In DNA, the CDR3 is TGTGCCAGCAGTTACGAGGGCCAATACAATGAGCAGTTCTTC.

This clone was seen only once. This chain connects TRBV5-1 to TRBJ2-5; D is uncertain. The germline V gene encodes CDR1 SGHRS and CDR2 YFSETQ. V was pared by 5 bases and J by 5 bases, with 7 bases between. The CDR3 spans 11 residues. The CDR3: CASSFSETQYF. The DNA of the CDR3 is TGCGCCAGCAGTTTCTCTGAGACCCAGTACTTC.

The chain combines TRBV5-1 with TRBJ2-5, with TRBD2 matching over 9 bases. The ends lost 0 bases at V and 2 bases at J; junction bases unmatched: 5. Germline V CDR1 and CDR2: SGHRS, YFSETQ. This CDR3 spans 16 amino acids. The CDR3 spells CASSLAVAGEQETQYF. The CDR3 nucleotides are TGCGCCAGCAGCTTGGCGGTAGCGGGAGAACAAGAGACCCAGTACTTC.

This clone has only one observation. The rearrangement uses TRBV6-1 and TRBJ1-5; D gene uncertain. The CDR3 loop spans 13 amino acids. Deletions cut 5 bases from V and 4 bases from J, with 9 bases between. CDR1 and CDR2 (germline): MNHNS, SASEGT. The CDR3 DNA reads as TGTGCCAGCAGTCTGTGGGCGAATCAGCCCCAGCATTTT. This codes for CASSLWANQPQHF.

V is TRBV6-5 and J is TRBJ2-7, with 11 positions matching TRBD1. Germline V CDR1 and CDR2: MNHEY, SVGAGI. V lost 5 bases to trimming and J lost 6 bases; unmatched junction nucleotides: 6. The CDR3 totals 14 residues. CDR3 DNA sequence: TGTGCCAGCAGTCAGGGACAGGGGGTCGGCGAGCAGTACTTC. Its translation is CASSQGQGVGEQYF.

V and J are TRBV11-2 and TRBJ1-6, with a possible D match to TRBD1 (6 bases). V was shortened by 4 bases and J by 8 bases, with 12 bases between the two germline ends. This CDR3 has 14 residues. Germline loops: CDR1 SGHAT, CDR2 FQNNGV. The CDR3 loop is CASSSRDIDSPLHF. The CDR3, as DNA: TGTGCCAGCAGCTCCCGGGACATTGATTCACCCCTCCACTTT.

V gene TRBV25-1 combines with J gene TRBJ2-1; D is unclear. V lost 3 bases, J lost 11 bases, and 23 bases lay in between. Germline V gene sequence: CDR1 MGHDK, CDR2 SYGVNS. The CDR3 length is 16 residues. The CDR3 sequence: CASSELLSTQSVKQFF. DNA of the CDR3: TGTGCCAGCAGTGAGCTCCTAAGTACACAGTCAGTCAAGCAGTTCTTC. The full variable domain, in which reference TRBV25-1 and TRBJ2-1 provide the parts outside the CDR3, is EADIYQTPRYLVIGTGKKITLECSQTMGHDKMYWYQQDPGMELHLIHYSYGVNSTEKGDLSSESTVSRIRTEHFPLTLESARPSHTSQYLCASSELLSTQSVKQFFGPGTRLTVL.

This chain connects TRBV6-1 to TRBJ1-5, with 8 bases lining up with TRBD1. This CDR3 is built from 13 residues. Germline assignment: CDR1 MNHNS and CDR2 SASEGT. Trimming took 6 bases from V and 6 from J; bases not matched to a gene: 4. The CDR3 reads CASSPGGGQPQHF. The CDR3 DNA reads as TGTGCCAGCAGCCCAGGGGGCGGTCAGCCCCAGCATTTT.

The chain has TRBV19 and TRBJ1-5; no reliable D call. V was shortened by 4 bases and J by 3 bases, with 7 bases between the two germline ends. The germline CDR1 and CDR2 sequences are LNHDA and SQIVND (reference sequence). The CDR3 extends over 13 amino acids. CDR3 coding DNA: TGTGCCAGTAGTACAGGTACCAATCAGCCCCAGCATTTT. Protein sequence: CASSTGTNQPQHF.

The chain links TRBV27 to TRBJ2-2; 8 bases fit TRBD1. V lost 6 bases and J lost 5; bases outside the gene matches: 11. Germline CDR1 is MNHEY and CDR2 is SMNVEV (reference sequence). This CDR3 region has 16 residues. The CDR3 is CASRPTDRGGTGELFF. DNA for the CDR3: TGTGCCAGCAGGCCAACCGACAGGGGTGGAACCGGGGAGCTGTTTTTT.

This chain joins TRBV7-2 and TRBJ2-5, with D tentatively TRBD2 (6 bases). The CDR3 sequence is 13 residues long. V lost 0 bases and J lost 4, with 6 bases in between. Germline loops: CDR1 SGHTA, CDR2 FQGNSA. In nucleotides, the CDR3 is TGTGCCAGCAGCTTAGCCGGGAGAGAGACCCAGTACTTC. Its translation: CASSLAGRETQYF.

The chain is built from TRBV27 and TRBJ1-6, with 9 bases fitting TRBD1. J lost 9 bases, V lost 6 bases, and 15 bases had no gene match. Per the germline V gene, CDR1 is MNHEY and CDR2 is SMNVEV (reference sequence). This CDR3 comprises 17 residues. The CDR3 loop is CASSRSDRGVQGSPLHF. As DNA, the CDR3 is TGTGCCAGCAGCCGTTCGGACAGGGGAGTCCAGGGTTCACCCCTCCACTTT.

The chain carries TRBV7-9 and TRBJ1-5; D perhaps matches TRBD1 (6 bases). This CDR3 comprises 15 residues. V dropped 1 base and J dropped 3 bases, with 10 bases sitting between them. Germline lookup yields CDR1 SEHNR and CDR2 FQNEAQ (reference sequence). The CDR3 sequence is CASSLGAGVNQPQHF. The CDR3 DNA follows: TGTGCCAGCAGCTTAGGGGCAGGGGTCAATCAGCCCCAGCATTTT.

The chain is built from TRBV7-2 and TRBJ2-1, with D possibly TRBD2 on 5 matching bases. V gave up 2 bases and J gave up 4 bases, with 12 bases separating them. The CDR3 loop spans 15 amino acids. Germline CDR1 and CDR2: SGHTA and FQGNSA. CDR3 amino acids: CASSLFGELYNEQFF. CDR3 sequence (DNA): TGTGCCAGCAGCTTATTTGGGGAGCTATACAATGAGCAGTTCTTC.

The gene calls are TRBV7-2 and TRBJ2-5; TRBD2 matches 7 bases. The ends lost 4 bases at V and 4 bases at J; junction bases unmatched: 6. Germline lookup yields CDR1 SGHTA and CDR2 FQGNSA. This CDR3 comprises 14 residues. The CDR3 protein is CASSSGLGVETQYF. CDR3 in DNA: TGTGCCAGCAGCTCAGGACTAGGCGTAGAGACCCAGTACTTC.

This clone was seen just once. The chain joins TRBV6-5 to TRBJ2-7, with TRBD2 as a possible D gene (7 bases). CDR1 and CDR2 (germline): MNHEY, SVGAGI. Trimming cost V 7 bases and J 0 bases, with 10 bases left between them. The CDR3 consists of 13 residues. The CDR3 sequence is CASNRGGSYEQYF. CDR3 DNA sequence: TGTGCCAGCAATAGGGGGGGCTCCTACGAGCAGTACTTC.

The chain joins TRBV5-1 to TRBJ2-3; D perhaps matches TRBD2 (5 bases). The V gene's germline CDR1 is SGHRS and CDR2 YFSETQ. The CDR3 runs 13 residues. V lost 6 bases and J lost 1, with 9 bases in between. Written as DNA, the CDR3 is TGCGCCAGCAACGGGGATCGCACAGATACGCAGTATTTT. Protein: CASNGDRTDTQYF. The variable domain in full, with the rest retrieved from reference TRBV5-1 and TRBJ2-3, is KAGVTQTPRYLIKTRGQQVTLSCSPISGHRSVSWYQQTPGQGLQFLFEYFSETQRNKGNFPGRFSGRQFSNSRSEMNVSTLELGDSALYLCASNGDRTDTQYFGPGTRLTVL.

CDR3 loop: CASSLSGRAPGELFF. The CDR3 DNA reads as TGTGCCAGCAGTTTATCGGGCAGGGCCCCCGGGGAGCTGTTTTTT. The chain has TRBV27 and TRBJ2-2; a possible D gene is TRBD1 (5 bases). The germline V and J ends were trimmed by 0 bases and 6 bases, with 11 bases remaining between them. This CDR3 region has 15 residues. The germline V gene has CDR1 MNHEY and CDR2 SMNVEV (reference sequence).

This chain uses TRBV30 with TRBJ2-1, with D possibly TRBD2 on 6 matching bases. CDR3 length equals 13 residues. Germline CDR1 GTSNPN, CDR2 SVGIG (reference sequence). Trimming took off 5 bases at V and 5 bases at J, with 13 bases between the two ends. CDR3 sequence: CAWGDFQNNEQFF. The CDR3 bases are TGTGCCTGGGGGGACTTCCAAAACAATGAGCAGTTCTTC.

The CDR3 spells CASSDRDRGSLGANVLTF. Here the CDR3 DNA reads TGTGCCAGCAGTGACCGGGACAGGGGCTCCCTCGGGGCCAACGTCCTGACTTTC. The chain recombines TRBV6-1 with TRBJ2-6; 10 bases line up with TRBD1. Losses at the gene ends were 3 bases for V and 4 bases for J; bases not matched to a gene: 9. Germline-derived CDR1 and CDR2 are MNHNS and SASEGT. The CDR3 length is 18 residues.

V is TRBV4-1 and J is TRBJ2-1, with 7 bases aligning to TRBD2. Germline assignment: CDR1 MGHRA and CDR2 YSYEKL. This CDR3 spans 18 amino acids. The V segment lost 1 base and the J segment 7 bases; nucleotides outside the gene matches: 16. In DNA form, the CDR3 reads TGCGCCAGCAGCCAAGGCGTCCTAGCGGAACCCACGAGGAATGAGCAGTTCTTC. Translated: CASSQGVLAEPTRNEQFF.

V gene TRBV7-9 combines with J gene TRBJ1-6, with D possibly being TRBD1 (6 bases). The V end was cut by 6 bases, the J end by 10 bases, with 13 bases between. This CDR3 is 13 amino acids long. CDR1 and CDR2 from the germline V gene are SEHNR and FQNEAQ (reference sequence). CDR3 nucleotide sequence: TGTGCCAGCAGAGAACAGGGACTATCACCCCTCCACTTT. This sequence encodes CASREQGLSPLHF.

J is TRBJ2-1 and V is TRBV6-4; 7 bases map to TRBD2. Trimming cost V 4 bases and J 1 base; bases outside gene matches: 7. This CDR3 has 16 residues. Per germline, CDR1 MRHNA and CDR2 SNTAGT. Here the CDR3 reads CASSGRLAASYNEQFF. Written as DNA, the CDR3 is TGTGCCAGCAGTGGCCGACTAGCCGCTTCCTACAATGAGCAGTTCTTC.

This chain links TRBV6-1 with TRBJ2-7, with 10 bases matching TRBD2. The germline CDR1 and CDR2 sequences are MNHNS and SASEGT. The CDR3 has 18 residues. V lost 4 bases, J lost 3 bases, and 15 bases stayed unmatched. The CDR3 loop is CASSADGNLAGVGYEQYF. For the CDR3, the DNA is TGTGCCAGCAGTGCGGACGGAAACCTAGCGGGAGTTGGCTACGAGCAGTACTTC.

The chain couples TRBV15 to TRBJ1-4; D is possibly TRBD1 (5 bases). The V gene's germline CDR1 is LNHNV and CDR2 YYDKDF (reference sequence). This CDR3 is built from 16 residues. V lost 4 bases to trimming and J lost 8 bases, with 20 bases between them. CDR3 in DNA: TGTGCCACCAGCAAGGAGGGAATCGGGGGTTGGGAAAAACTGTTTTTT. Amino acids: CATSKEGIGGWEKLFF.

The chain combines TRBV29-1 with TRBJ2-1; D may be TRBD1 (8 bases). V dropped 0 bases and J dropped 9 bases, with 15 bases sitting between them. Germline-derived CDR1 and CDR2 are SQVTM and ANQGSEA. The CDR3 contains 14 residues. CDR3 bases: TGCAGCGTTGAAGAGGGGGGGACAGGTACTGAGCAGTTCTTC. Protein: CSVEEGGTGTEQFF.